The rows below give T cell receptor beta chains drawn from one sample of a study of T cells in Graves' hyperthyroidism and ophthalmopathy. TCRdb recomputed calls from the multiplex PCR reads with MiXCR, one row per CDR3 protein. The sample lists 280,000 or so distinct CDR3 sequences, approximately 14% occurring once. Sequenced material: blood. These receptors came from a woman in her forties or fifties with Graves' hyperthyroidism that later progressed to Graves' ophthalmopathy. The CDR3 runs from the conserved cysteine through the conserved F or W. A D gene is named only where the DNA matches it firmly. Clone size is given for some rows only: seen once, a few or many times, or a class if the clone is expanded.

j_call,clone_size,d_call,v_call,cdr3_nt,cdr3_aa
TRBJ2-2,.,TRBD2,TRBV4-2,TGTGCCAGCAGCCAAGGCCTAGCGGGAGTTTACACCGGGGAGCTGTTTTTT,CASSQGLAGVYTGELFF
TRBJ1-2,many,.,TRBV20-1,TGCAGTGCTAGGGAGACAAATCGGCCCGGAGGCTACACCTTC,CSARETNRPGGYTF
TRBJ1-5,.,TRBD1,TRBV6-2/TRBV6-3,TGTGCCAGCAGTAATGGACAGGGAGGCCAGCCCCAGCATTTT,CASSNGQGGQPQHF
TRBJ2-5,.,TRBD1,TRBV5-1,TGCGCCAGCAGCTCCTCAAGACAGGGCGGTGAGACCCAGTACTTC,CASSSSRQGGETQYF
TRBJ1-3,.,.,TRBV2,TGTGCCAGCAAGTCCATATCTGGAAACACCATATATTTT,CASKSISGNTIYF
TRBJ1-5,few,.,TRBV24-1,TGTGCCACCGGAAGGAGGGATATCAATCAGCCCCAGCATTTT,CATGRRDINQPQHF
TRBJ2-2,.,TRBD2,TRBV3-1,TGTGCCAGCAGCCGGGAGGGGCTAGCGGGAGGGCGCACCGGGGAGCTGTTTTTT,CASSREGLAGGRTGELFF
TRBJ1-4,many,TRBD1,TRBV6-5,TGTGCCAGCAGTTACGGCCTAGGACAGGGGAATGAAAAACTGTTTTTT,CASSYGLGQGNEKLFF
TRBJ2-1,many,.,TRBV20-1,TGCAGTGCTAGAGTCGCAGTAACTGAGCAGTTCTTC,CSARVAVTEQFF
TRBJ2-3,many,.,TRBV24-1,TGTGCCACCAGTAATCAGCAACACTCTAGCACAGATACGCAGTATTTT,CATSNQQHSSTDTQYF
TRBJ2-7,many,.,TRBV3-1,TGTGCCAGCAGCCTGACTACCAGCTCCTACGAGCAGTACTTC,CASSLTTSSYEQYF
TRBJ2-1,many,TRBD1,TRBV30,TGTGCCTTAAGACAGGGCTCCTACAATGAGCAGTTCTTC,CALRQGSYNEQFF
TRBJ2-7,many,.,TRBV12-3/TRBV12-4,TGTGCCAGCCAGGACAGTCCTACCTACGAGCAGTACTTC,CASQDSPTYEQYF
TRBJ2-7,many,.,TRBV12-3/TRBV12-4,TGTGCCAGCAGCCTATCCGGGACGGCGCGCGAGCAGTACTTC,CASSLSGTAREQYF
TRBJ1-6,many,.,TRBV27,TGTGCCAGCAGTTGGGGACGGGGGTTCGATAATTCACCCCTCCACTTT,CASSWGRGFDNSPLHF
TRBJ2-1,many,TRBD1,TRBV6-1,TGTGCCAGCAACCGAAGGGGGCTCCTCTCCTACAATGAGCAGTTCTTC,CASNRRGLLSYNEQFF
TRBJ2-2,.,TRBD1,TRBV28,TGTGCCAGCAGTTACGACGGACAGGCCCCGGACACCGGGGAGCTGTTTTTT,CASSYDGQAPDTGELFF
TRBJ2-1,many,.,TRBV7-9,TGTGCCAGCAGCTCAAAACAGGGAGGCGAGCAGTTCTTC,CASSSKQGGEQFF
TRBJ2-1,.,.,TRBV20-1,TGCAGTGCTCCCGCCGAGCTGAGCCAACACCCGCCCCCTCAGTTCTTC,CSAPAELSQHPPPQFF
TRBJ1-4,many,.,TRBV15,TGTGCCACCAGCAGCTTTAAGGGAACCTCACAAGAAAAACTGTTTTTT,CATSSFKGTSQEKLFF
TRBJ1-2,many,TRBD1,TRBV5-1,TGCGCCAGCAGCTTGGGGACAGGCCCTTATGGCTACACCTTC,CASSLGTGPYGYTF
TRBJ2-1,.,TRBD2,TRBV20-1,TGCAGTGCAACGAGCCTAAGGCGGGAGGTCGTAGGCAATGAGCAGTTCTTC,CSATSLRREVVGNEQFF
TRBJ1-1,many,.,TRBV20-1,TGCAGTGCTAGAGATCTGGGGAACACTGAAGCTTTCTTT,CSARDLGNTEAFF
TRBJ2-1,many,.,TRBV7-8,TGTGCCAGCAGCTTAATTGAGGGGAATGAGCAGTTCTTC,CASSLIEGNEQFF
TRBJ2-1,many,TRBD2,TRBV18,TGTGCCAGCTCACCCGGACTAGCGGGAATCGATGAGCAGTTCTTC,CASSPGLAGIDEQFF
TRBJ1-4,few,.,TRBV20-1,TGCAGTGCTTCCCGGGGCGAGGAAAAACTGTTTTTT,CSASRGEEKLFF
TRBJ2-3,few,TRBD2,TRBV7-9,TGTGCCAGCAGCCGACCGGGACTAGCCCTAAACGAGGGGTACACAGATACGCAGTATTTT,CASSRPGLALNEGYTDTQYF
TRBJ2-7,.,TRBD1,TRBV19,TGTGCCAGTAGTAGGCGGGACAGGCCTTCCTACGAGCAGTACTTC,CASSRRDRPSYEQYF
TRBJ2-1,few,.,TRBV9,TGTGCCAGCAGCGTAGAGGGCCACAATGAGCAGTTCTTC,CASSVEGHNEQFF
TRBJ2-5,.,.,TRBV20-1,TGCAGTGCTAGGTACGAGGAGACCCAGTACTTC,CSARYEETQYF
TRBJ1-2,.,.,TRBV20-1,TGCAGTGCTAGGAAGTCCGGGGCGAAGAACTATGGCTACACCTTC,CSARKSGAKNYGYTF
TRBJ2-1,many,.,TRBV18,TGTGCCAGCTCACGAAGGGACGGCGGCTCCTACAATGAGCAGTTCTTC,CASSRRDGGSYNEQFF
TRBJ2-3,many,.,TRBV11-2,TGTGCCAGCAGCCCCAGGTGGGGCGATACGCAGTATTTT,CASSPRWGDTQYF
TRBJ1-1,many,TRBD1,TRBV5-5,TGTGCCAGCAGCCGTTCAGGGGGCGCGGAGACTGAAGCTTTCTTT,CASSRSGGAETEAFF
TRBJ2-7,.,TRBD2,TRBV20-1,TGCAGTGCTCTCGCGGGAGGGGTAGATTACGAGCAGTACTTC,CSALAGGVDYEQYF
TRBJ1-2,few,TRBD1,TRBV6-1,TGTGCCAGCAGTGTCGGACAGGGGGCGATAGGCTACACCTTC,CASSVGQGAIGYTF
TRBJ1-6,few,.,TRBV5-7,TGTGCCAGCAGCTTCCCCTTACGCCTCCACTTT,CASSFPLRLHF
TRBJ2-1,many,.,TRBV3-1,TGTGCCAGCAGCCAAGACGGGAGAGCCTACAATGAGCAGTTCTTC,CASSQDGRAYNEQFF
TRBJ2-5,many,TRBD1,TRBV28,TGTGCCAGCAGCCAGGCCGGGACAGGGGGTGAGACCCAGTACTTC,CASSQAGTGGETQYF
TRBJ2-7,many,TRBD2,TRBV6-2/TRBV6-3,TGTGCCAGCAGTTACTTACGAGGACTAGCGGGCTACGAGCAGTACTTC,CASSYLRGLAGYEQYF
TRBJ2-1,once,.,TRBV15,TGTGCCACCAGCAGCCTACAGGGTATTAACCACAATGAGCAGTTCTTC,CATSSLQGINHNEQFF
TRBJ2-7,few,TRBD1,TRBV28,TGTGCCAGCAGGGTGACAGGGACGGGCGAGCAGTACTTC,CASRVTGTGEQYF
TRBJ2-7,many,TRBD1,TRBV20-1,TGCAGTGCTAGAGGTTCTGGCGGGACAGGGTACGAGCAGTACTTC,CSARGSGGTGYEQYF
TRBJ2-1,.,.,TRBV27,TGTGCCAGCAGTTTGGAAAGGGTAGACAATGAGCAGTTCTTC,CASSLERVDNEQFF
TRBJ1-4,many,.,TRBV7-6,TGTGCCAGCAGCTTGGAAGGGGCCGGGGCTAATGAAAAACTGTTTTTT,CASSLEGAGANEKLFF
TRBJ1-1,few,.,TRBV27,TGTGCCAGCAGACCTAGCGGGGGAACTGAAGCTTTCTTT,CASRPSGGTEAFF
TRBJ1-1,many,.,TRBV5-8,TGTGCCAGCAGCTTATGGCAGGGGTTCACTGAAGCTTTCTTT,CASSLWQGFTEAFF
TRBJ2-7,few,.,TRBV19,TGTGCCAGTAGTCCCAACCCGGGCGAACCCTCATACGAGCAGTACTTC,CASSPNPGEPSYEQYF
TRBJ1-1,.,.,TRBV20-1,TGCAGTGCTAGAGATCAAACGCCTGGGCGAGCTTTCTTT,CSARDQTPGRAFF
TRBJ1-5,many,.,TRBV28,TGTGCCAGCAGAAACAAGGGACGGGAAAATCAGCCCCAGCATTTT,CASRNKGRENQPQHF
TRBJ2-7,.,.,TRBV5-1,TGCGCCAGCAGCTTGCCAACTAGTTTAAACGAGCAGTACTTC,CASSLPTSLNEQYF
TRBJ2-7,many,.,TRBV11-1,TGTGCCAGCAGCTTAGGGGTTAGCGCGACCTACGAGCAGTACTTC,CASSLGVSATYEQYF
TRBJ2-4,many,.,TRBV18,TGTGCCAGCTCACCGGGAGGGGGACTAGCCAAAAACATTCAGTACTTC,CASSPGGGLAKNIQYF
TRBJ1-2,many,TRBD1,TRBV29-1,TGCAGCGTACGAGGGGGCGACTATGGCTACACCTTC,CSVRGGDYGYTF
TRBJ2-1,few,TRBD2,TRBV20-1,TGCAGTGCTAGAGATCGGGCTAGCGGAAAATTTTACAATGAGCAGTTCTTC,CSARDRASGKFYNEQFF
TRBJ1-1,many,TRBD1,TRBV12-3/TRBV12-4,TGTGCCAGCAGTTCATCCCCAGGGGACAGCGTAGCTTTCTTT,CASSSSPGDSVAFF
TRBJ2-7,.,TRBD1,TRBV27,TGTGCCAGCAGTTCGGACCGGGACAGGGTTTACGAGCAGTACTTC,CASSSDRDRVYEQYF
TRBJ2-1,.,.,TRBV9,TGTGCCAGCAGTGAAGCTGGAGATAAGTACAATGAGCAGTTCTTC,CASSEAGDKYNEQFF
TRBJ2-7,many,TRBD2,TRBV20-1,TGCAGTGCTAGCCAGACTAGCGGGACCTACGAGCAGTACTTC,CSASQTSGTYEQYF